The rows below give T cell receptor beta chains drawn from one sample of a study of T cells in Graves' hyperthyroidism and ophthalmopathy. Each CDR3 protein is one row after TCRdb ran MiXCR on the multiplex PCR reads. The sample shows a few hundred thousand distinct CDR3 sequences, around 14% of them seen only once. The sequencing input was blood. All receptors come from a woman in her thirties with Graves' hyperthyroidism. Both conserved end residues are part of each CDR3. The D gene is left open where the match is weak. Not every row has a clone size; where given, it reads once, few, many or a size class.

CDR3nt: TGTGCCTGGATCGCGGACAGGGGGCACGAGCAGTACTTC; CDR3aa: CAWIADRGHEQYF; d_gene: TRBD1; abundance: many; v_gene: TRBV30; j_gene: TRBJ2-7
CDR3nt: TGCGCCAGCAGCCTCTCTAAGGGTACCTACGAGCAGTACTTC; CDR3aa: CASSLSKGTYEQYF; d_gene: NA; abundance: many; v_gene: TRBV5-1; j_gene: TRBJ2-7
CDR3nt: TGCAGCGTGGCTTTAGGAGGGGCGAGCAATCAGCCCCAGCATTTT; CDR3aa: CSVALGGASNQPQHF; d_gene: NA; abundance: many; v_gene: TRBV29-1; j_gene: TRBJ1-5
CDR3nt: TGTGCCATCAGTGAGGGGGGCGCTCGCTCCTACAATGAGCAGTTCTTC; CDR3aa: CAISEGGARSYNEQFF; d_gene: NA; abundance: many; v_gene: TRBV10-3; j_gene: TRBJ2-1
CDR3nt: TGTGCCAGCAGATACACCGGGCACGATGCCGGGGAGCAGTACTTC; CDR3aa: CASRYTGHDAGEQYF; d_gene: NA; abundance: many; v_gene: TRBV7-9; j_gene: TRBJ2-7
CDR3nt: TGCGCCAGCAGCTTGGCCGGGACAGGAAACACCTACGAGCAGTACTTC; CDR3aa: CASSLAGTGNTYEQYF; d_gene: TRBD1; abundance: many; v_gene: TRBV5-1; j_gene: TRBJ2-7
CDR3nt: TGCGCCAGCAGCTTGGCCTGGGGGGGCACCGGGGAGCTGTTTTTT; CDR3aa: CASSLAWGGTGELFF; d_gene: TRBD2; abundance: many; v_gene: TRBV5-1; j_gene: TRBJ2-2
CDR3nt: TGTGCCGGCAGCGACAACTCCTATAATTCACCCCTCCACTTT; CDR3aa: CAGSDNSYNSPLHF; d_gene: NA; abundance: NA; v_gene: TRBV5-5; j_gene: TRBJ1-6
CDR3nt: TGTGCCAGCAGCGATACAGGAGGCGCTTTCTTT; CDR3aa: CASSDTGGAFF; d_gene: NA; abundance: many; v_gene: TRBV7-2; j_gene: TRBJ1-1
CDR3nt: TGTGCCAGCAGTGGGTTCAGCGGGAGGCCCAATGAGCAGTTCTTC; CDR3aa: CASSGFSGRPNEQFF; d_gene: TRBD2; abundance: many; v_gene: TRBV2; j_gene: TRBJ2-1
CDR3nt: TGTGCCAGCAGCGAGTTTAGCAGGACAGGGAGCTATGGCTACACCTTC; CDR3aa: CASSEFSRTGSYGYTF; d_gene: TRBD1; abundance: few; v_gene: TRBV27; j_gene: TRBJ1-2
CDR3nt: TGTGCCAGCAGCTTAGCGCGTCGAGATTTCGGAAACACCATATATTTT; CDR3aa: CASSLARRDFGNTIYF; d_gene: NA; abundance: many; v_gene: TRBV7-9; j_gene: TRBJ1-3
CDR3nt: TGTGCCAGTAGTGGGGTGAGGGGTGAGCAGTTCTTC; CDR3aa: CASSGVRGEQFF; d_gene: NA; abundance: NA; v_gene: TRBV19; j_gene: TRBJ2-1